Included here is one T cell receptor beta chain sequence, with context. Its cognate antigen is unknown. Each CDR3 protein is one row after TCRdb ran MiXCR on the RT-PCR reads. The sample lists fewer than 600,000 distinct CDR3 sequences, around 7.7% occurring once. The data were taken from a study of response to subunit inactivated influenza vaccine. Whole-study findings and limits: With each seasonal influenza vaccination, the authors suggested, few new T cells are recruited.

The sample was PBMCs from blood, taken 23 months after vaccination. This receptor was obtained from a man aged 50-75 years who received an inactivated influenza vaccine.

CDR3 sequence reads: CASSQETSVGEQFF. The CDR3 region has the DNA TGTGCCAGCAGCCAGGAAACTAGCGTCGGTGAGCAGTTCTTC. The chain employs TRBV3-1 and TRBJ2-1; 7 bases line up with TRBD2. CDR3 size: 14 residues. Trimming cost V 3 bases and J 9 bases; bases outside gene matches: 8. CDR1 and CDR2 (germline): LGHDT, YNNKEL (reference sequence).